This passage covers 30 T cell receptor beta chains from one sample sequenced in a study of blood T cell repertoires in COVID-19. The repertoire was sequenced with immunoSEQ multiplex PCR; TCRdb's copy has only in-frame clones and lacks some. In the table there are roughly 140,000 clones, around 84% of which are singletons. Material: peripheral blood. The receptors here all came from a woman aged 50 to 65 with acute or convalescent COVID-19.

J is TRBJ2-7 and V is TRBV7-8; TRBD2 aligns across 11 bases. Germline V CDR1 and CDR2: SGHVS, FQNEAQ. The CDR3 covers 17 residues. With 5 bases clipped from V and 2 bases from J, the junction kept 11 bases outside the gene matches. The CDR3: CASSLTLAGGSPYEQYF. CDR3 DNA sequence: TGTGCCAGCAGCCTCACTTTAGCGGGAGGGAGCCCCTACGAGCAGTACTTC.

The chain employs TRBV4-1 and TRBJ1-2, with D uncertain. The CDR3 length is 13 residues. Deletions cut 4 bases from V and 7 bases from J, with 13 bases between. Germline V lookup: CDR1 MGHRA, CDR2 YSYEKL. The CDR3 DNA reads as TGCGCCAGCAGCCCAGGACCGGCGGGTGGCTACACCTTC. This encodes CASSPGPAGGYTF.

V gene TRBV25-1 combines with J gene TRBJ1-1; weak D call: TRBD1 (5 bases). The CDR3 has 17 amino acids. Deletions cut 1 base from V and 1 base from J, with 16 bases between. The V gene's germline CDR1 is MGHDK and CDR2 SYGVNS. The CDR3 region is CASSEWSSGSGNTEAFF. CDR3 coding DNA: TGTGCCAGCAGTGAATGGAGCTCAGGGTCTGGGAACACTGAAGCTTTCTTT.

This chain uses TRBV7-9 with TRBJ1-3; possibly TRBD1 for D (5 bases). The CDR3 runs to 16 residues. Per the germline V gene, CDR1 is SEHNR and CDR2 is FQNEAQ (reference sequence). Trimming left V 3 bases short and J 0 bases short, with 12 bases between. This chain's CDR3 is CASSFSPQGSGNTIYF. The DNA for the CDR3 is TGTGCCAGCAGCTTCTCTCCCCAGGGCTCTGGAAACACCATATATTTT.

The chain employs TRBV13 and TRBJ2-7; 7 positions match TRBD1. The V segment lost 5 bases and the J segment 1 base; nucleotides outside the gene matches: 5. CDR1 PRHDT and CDR2 FYEKMQ come from the germline V gene (reference sequence). This CDR3 region has 14 residues. The CDR3 DNA sequence: TGTGCCAGCAGCCCTGGGACAGAGTCCTACGAGCAGTACTTC. Its protein product is CASSPGTESYEQYF.

This chain joins TRBV6-4 and TRBJ2-6; D is uncertain. The CDR3 covers 15 residues. Germline V gene lookup returns CDR1 MRHNA and CDR2 SNTAGT. V gave up 5 bases and J gave up 2 bases, with 10 bases separating them. The CDR3 loop reads CASSPIATGANVLTF. CDR3 nucleotide sequence: TGTGCCAGCAGTCCGATAGCTACTGGGGCCAACGTCCTGACTTTC.

This chain connects TRBV5-6 to TRBJ1-6; tentative D call: TRBD1 (6 bases). The germline CDR1 and CDR2 sequences are SGHDT and YYEEEE. The V end was cut by 4 bases, the J end by 5 bases, with 13 bases between. This CDR3 comprises 15 residues. CDR3 region: CASSQGFLNNSPLHF. CDR3 sequence (DNA): TGTGCCAGCAGCCAGGGGTTTCTAAATAATTCACCCCTCCACTTT.

The V and J genes are TRBV10-3 and TRBJ2-1, with a weak D call TRBD2 (5 bases). Trimming stripped 5 bases from V and 7 bases from J, with 9 bases between. The CDR3 totals 12 residues. The germline V gene has CDR1 ENHRY and CDR2 SYGVKD. The CDR3 loop is CAISLSANEQFF. CDR3 nucleotide sequence: TGTGCCATCAGTCTTAGCGCGAATGAGCAGTTCTTC.

This chain joins TRBV5-1 and TRBJ2-5; a weak D match, TRBD2 (5 bases). The CDR3 sequence is 15 residues long. Germline CDR1 is SGHRS and CDR2 is YFSETQ. The germline V and J ends were trimmed by 0 bases and 2 bases, with 11 bases remaining between them. CDR3: CASSLEVARQETQYF. The DNA for the CDR3 is TGCGCCAGCAGCTTGGAGGTAGCGAGACAAGAGACCCAGTACTTC.

This clone was detected only a few times. The J gene is TRBJ2-3, the V gene TRBV2; no firm D call. V gave up 7 bases and J gave up 2 bases, with 16 bases separating them. Germline assignment: CDR1 SNHLY and CDR2 FYNNEI. CDR3 length equals 15 residues. The CDR3 sequence: CASTPQVMNTDTQYF. CDR3 sequence (DNA): TGTGCCAGCACCCCGCAGGTTATGAACACAGATACGCAGTATTTT.

The V gene is TRBV27, the J gene TRBJ2-7, with 9 bases lining up with TRBD1. This CDR3 contains 17 residues. V lost 0 bases to trimming and J lost 5 bases; unmatched junction nucleotides: 11. Germline CDR1 and CDR2: MNHEY and SMNVEV (reference sequence). In DNA, the CDR3 is TGTGCCAGCAGTTTATCGGGGTTGGGACAGGGTATCCACGAGCAGTACTTC. Translated: CASSLSGLGQGIHEQYF.

This chain connects TRBV5-6 to TRBJ2-7; 9 bases agree with TRBD2. V was clipped by 2 bases and J by 3 bases; unmatched bases: 18. Germline CDR1 reads SGHDT; CDR2 reads YYEEEE. The CDR3 runs to 19 residues. This CDR3 is CASSFVVGGTSGLDYEQYF. CDR3 nucleotide sequence: TGTGCCAGCAGCTTTGTGGTTGGGGGTACTAGCGGGCTTGACTACGAGCAGTACTTC.

V gene TRBV6-5 combines with J gene TRBJ1-5; D is perhaps TRBD1 (5 bases). Germline-derived CDR1 and CDR2 are MNHEY and SVGAGI. V gave up 2 bases and J gave up 7 bases, with 9 bases separating them. The CDR3 covers 13 residues. The CDR3 DNA reads TGTGCCAGCAGTTACAGGGAGGGGCAGCCCCAGCATTTT. Translating it yields CASSYREGQPQHF.

The chain is built from TRBV5-1 and TRBJ1-4; 7 nucleotides agree with TRBD1. CDR1 and CDR2 from the germline V gene are SGHRS and YFSETQ. The CDR3 is 16 amino acids. Germline trimming cut 1 base from V and 8 bases from J; bases unmatched to any gene: 11. The CDR3 is CASSLLGTATGEKLFF. CDR3 nucleotide sequence: TGCGCCAGCAGCTTGCTCGGGACAGCGACAGGGGAAAAACTGTTTTTT.

This clone has just one count. The chain uses TRBV11-2 and TRBJ2-7; D remains ambiguous. Trimming cost V 4 bases and J 1 base, with 17 bases left between them. Germline CDR1 is SGHAT and CDR2 is FQNNGV. This CDR3 is built from 16 residues. In DNA, the CDR3 is TGTGCCAGCAGCTCCCCACTTGATTCGATTTCCTACGAGCAGTACTTC. Protein: CASSSPLDSISYEQYF. Supplemented by reference TRBV11-2 and TRBJ2-7, the full variable domain reads EAGVAQSPRYKIIEKRQSVAFWCNPISGHATLYWYQQILGQGPKLLIQFQNNGVVDDSQLPKDRFSAERLKGVDSTLKIQPAKLEDSAVYLCASSSPLDSISYEQYFGPGTRLTVT.

The rearrangement joins TRBV19 to TRBJ1-3; possibly TRBD1 for D (6 bases). Trimming left V 7 bases short and J 0 bases short, with 16 bases between. This CDR3 contains 16 residues. Per germline, CDR1 LNHDA and CDR2 SQIVND (reference sequence). The CDR3 nucleotides are TGTGCCAGTATCCCGGACAGACCCGACTCTGGAAACACCATATATTTT. Amino acids: CASIPDRPDSGNTIYF.

The chain combines TRBV7-2 with TRBJ1-5; D uncertain. The germline gives CDR1 SGHTA, CDR2 FQGNSA. CDR3 size: 15 residues. Between the trimmed V and J ends, which lost 1 base and 7 bases, there was a span of 14 bases. This CDR3 is CASSLVVASGQPQHF. In DNA, the CDR3 is TGTGCCAGCAGCTTAGTGGTGGCTTCCGGGCAGCCCCAGCATTTT.

This clone showed up just a few times. V gene TRBV25-1 combines with J gene TRBJ2-2; D is unclear. Trimming took 11 bases from V and 2 from J, leaving 12 bases between them. The CDR3 has 13 residues. Germline loops: CDR1 MGHDK, CDR2 SYGVNS. The CDR3 protein is CAAIFENTGELFF. The CDR3 DNA follows: TGTGCCGCGATATTTGAAAACACCGGGGAGCTGTTTTTT.

There are a few counts of this clone. V usage is TRBV5-6 and J usage is TRBJ1-2, with 10 bases matching TRBD1. The germline CDR1 and CDR2 sequences are SGHDT and YYEEEE. There are 16 residues in the CDR3. V was pared by 4 bases and J by 7 bases, with 13 bases of the junction left unmatched. The CDR3 spells CASSLPWRDRGLGYTF. The CDR3 DNA is TGTGCCAGCAGCCTCCCGTGGAGAGACAGGGGGCTTGGCTACACCTTC.

This chain links TRBV7-3 with TRBJ1-1, with 9 nucleotides matching TRBD1. The CDR3 consists of 15 residues. CDR1 and CDR2 (germline): SGHTA, FQGTGA. Trimming took 5 bases from V and 3 from J; bases not matched to a gene: 7. The CDR3 here is CASSPTGTGHTEAFF. In nucleotides, the CDR3 is TGTGCCAGCAGCCCCACCGGGACAGGGCACACTGAAGCTTTCTTT.

This clone was seen a few times. Here the CDR3 DNA reads TGTGCCAGCAGCCAAGGGGGCGGTATTTATAATTCACCCCTCCACTTT. Protein sequence: CASSQGGGIYNSPLHF. The J gene is TRBJ1-6, the V gene TRBV3-1 (or the pseudogene TRBV3-2); possible D gene TRBD1, 5 bases. The germline gives CDR1 LGHDT, CDR2 YNNKEL (reference sequence). V shed 1 base and J shed 4 bases, with 11 bases lying between them. This CDR3 has 16 amino acids.

The chain uses TRBV7-2 and TRBJ2-7, with 8 bases identical to TRBD2. Germline V CDR1 and CDR2: SGHTA, FQGNSA. V trimming: 1 base; J trimming: 6 bases; junction bases outside the gene matches: 11. The CDR3 spans 16 residues. This CDR3 reads CASSLDSGTPRGEQYF. In nucleotides, the CDR3 is TGTGCCAGCAGCTTAGATAGCGGGACTCCAAGGGGCGAGCAGTACTTC. Supplemented by reference TRBV7-2 and TRBJ2-7, the full variable domain reads GAGVSQSPSNKVTEKGKDVELRCDPISGHTALYWYRQSLGQGLEFLIYFQGNSAPDKSGLPSDRFSAERTGGSVSTLTIQRTQQEDSAVYLCASSLDSGTPRGEQYFGPGTRLTVT.

The chain couples TRBV27 to TRBJ2-5; 7 nucleotides match TRBD1. Germline V gives CDR1 MNHEY, CDR2 SMNVEV (reference sequence). J lost 5 bases, V lost 2 bases, and 8 bases had no gene match. This CDR3 contains 15 residues. The CDR3 DNA reads as TGTGCCAGCAGTTTAAGGGGGCTAGGGGAGGAGACCCAGTACTTC. This translates into CASSLRGLGEETQYF.

This clone has just one count. For the CDR3, the DNA is TGTGCCAGAAGGTGGGACAAGAACACTGAAGCTTTCTTT. Its translation: CARRWDKNTEAFF. This chain connects TRBV5-3 to TRBJ1-1; TRBD1 is a possible D gene (6 bases). TRBV5-3 is flagged as an ORF with uncertain function. V shed 5 bases and J shed 1 base, with 9 bases lying between them. The CDR3 is 13 residues long.

The rearrangement joins TRBV27 to TRBJ2-1; weak D call: TRBD2 (5 bases). V was trimmed by 6 bases and J by 7 bases, leaving 13 bases between them. The CDR3 is made up of 13 amino acids. Per germline, CDR1 MNHEY and CDR2 SMNVEV (reference sequence). The CDR3 here is CASRPSSGNEQFF. CDR3 nucleotides: TGTGCCAGCAGACCCTCCTCGGGGAATGAGCAGTTCTTC.

V usage is TRBV28 and J usage is TRBJ1-5; maybe TRBD1 (5 bases). Looked up from germline, CDR1 is MDHEN and CDR2 is SYDVKM. The length of the CDR3 is 16 residues. V dropped 5 bases and J dropped 2 bases, with 16 bases sitting between them. For the CDR3, the DNA is TGTGCCAGCAGTCCCCCCCGGGCGGGGGGCAATCAGCCCCAGCATTTT. Translating gives CASSPPRAGGNQPQHF.

This clone was recorded once. The likely explanation is a read error, given a far larger clone one base away. The V call is TRBV7-8, the J call TRBJ2-7, with D possibly being TRBD1 (6 bases). The CDR3 length is 12 residues. The germline V gene encodes CDR1 SGHVS and CDR2 FQNEAQ. The V end was cut by 5 bases, the J end by 3 bases, with 8 bases between. The CDR3 reads CASSQGYYEQYF. The CDR3, as DNA: TGTGCCAGCAGCCAGGGGTACTACGAGCAGTACTTC. Full variable domain (outside the CDR3, taken from reference TRBV7-8 and TRBJ2-7): GAGVSQSPRYKVAKRGQDVALRCDPISGHVSLFWYQQALGQGPEFLTYFQNEAQLDKSGLPSDRFFAERPEGSVSTLKIQRTQQEDSAVYLCASSQGYYEQYFGPGTRLTVT.

The chain has TRBV30 and TRBJ2-3, with D perhaps TRBD2 (6 bases). Trimming stripped 2 bases from V and 4 bases from J, with 19 bases between. CDR1 and CDR2 from the germline V gene are GTSNPN and SVGIG (reference sequence). The CDR3 totals 16 residues. The CDR3 DNA follows: TGTGCCTGGAGTAGGATTCGTAGGAGGGAGTCAGATACGCAGTATTTT. The encoded protein is CAWSRIRRRESDTQYF.

The chain recombines TRBV7-2 with TRBJ1-3, with D perhaps TRBD1 (6 bases). The length of the CDR3 is 15 residues. V was pared by 2 bases and J by 2 bases, with 10 bases between. The V gene's germline CDR1 is SGHTA and CDR2 FQGNSA. This chain's CDR3 is CASSLFGTTGNTIYF. CDR3 DNA: TGTGCCAGCAGCTTATTTGGGACAACTGGAAACACCATATATTTT. Based on the CDR3 plus reference TRBV7-2 and TRBJ1-3, the full variable domain is GAGVSQSPSNKVTEKGKDVELRCDPISGHTALYWYRQSLGQGLEFLIYFQGNSAPDKSGLPSDRFSAERTGGSVSTLTIQRTQQEDSAVYLCASSLFGTTGNTIYFGEGSWLTVV.

The chain couples TRBV5-1 to TRBJ1-4; a possible D gene is TRBD1 (6 bases). This CDR3 region has 15 residues. V dropped 1 base and J dropped 8 bases, with 15 bases sitting between them. Per the germline V gene, CDR1 is SGHRS and CDR2 is YFSETQ. The CDR3 DNA reads TGCGCCAGCAGCTTGAGGGGGTTACTGGGCGAAAAACTGTTTTTT. As protein: CASSLRGLLGEKLFF. Combining the CDR3 with reference TRBV5-1 and TRBJ1-4 gives the whole variable domain KAGVTQTPRYLIKTRGQQVTLSCSPISGHRSVSWYQQTPGQGLQFLFEYFSETQRNKGNFPGRFSGRQFSNSRSEMNVSTLELGDSALYLCASSLRGLLGEKLFFGSGTQLSVL.